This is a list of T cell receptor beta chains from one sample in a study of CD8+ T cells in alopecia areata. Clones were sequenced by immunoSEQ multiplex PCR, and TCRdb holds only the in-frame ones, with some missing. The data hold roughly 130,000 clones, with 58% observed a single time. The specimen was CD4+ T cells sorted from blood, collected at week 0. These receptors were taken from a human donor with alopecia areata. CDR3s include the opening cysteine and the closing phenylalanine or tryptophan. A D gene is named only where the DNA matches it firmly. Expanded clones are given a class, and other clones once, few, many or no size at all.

TGCGCCAGCAGCACGATCATTGACGATGGCTACACCTTC	CASSTIIDDGYTF	TRBJ1-2	TRBV5-1	few	.	13
TGTGCCAGTTCACACCGGAGAGGAACCTACGAGCAGTACTTC	CASSHRRGTYEQYF	TRBJ2-7	TRBV6-6	.	.	14
TGTGCCAGTAGTCCTGTGTGGGGCTCTGGGGCCAACGTCCTGACTTTC	CASSPVWGSGANVLTF	TRBJ2-6	TRBV19	.	.	16
TGTGCCAGCAGCCTAGGCTCGTTGTACAATGAGCAGTTCTTC	CASSLGSLYNEQFF	TRBJ2-1	TRBV5-6	.	.	14
TGTGCCAGCAGTTTTGGGGGACAGTGGACGTTTTTT	CASSFGGQWTFF	TRBJ1-4	TRBV28	.	TRBD1	12
TGCAGCGTTGAGGACAGGGAGTACGAGCAGTACTTC	CSVEDREYEQYF	TRBJ2-7	TRBV29-1	.	TRBD1	12
TGTGCCAGCAGCGCCGGAGGGGGGACCGCGGAGACCCAGTACTTC	CASSAGGGTAETQYF	TRBJ2-5	TRBV5-4	.	.	15
TGCGCCAGCAGCTTGTCAGGTTTGAGCACAGATACGCAGTATTTT	CASSLSGLSTDTQYF	TRBJ2-3	TRBV5-1	few	.	15
TGCAGCGTTGACGGAGGGGTTTCCGATGGCTACACCTTC	CSVDGGVSDGYTF	TRBJ1-2	TRBV29-1	few	.	13
TGTGCCAGCAGCGGACAGACGAAAGAGACCCAGTACTTC	CASSGQTKETQYF	TRBJ2-5	TRBV6-5	.	.	13
TGTGCCATCAGCCCTCAGGTGGGGAATGAGCAGTTCTTC	CAISPQVGNEQFF	TRBJ2-1	TRBV10-3	.	.	13
TGTGCCAGCAGTGAAACAGGGGGCTATAATGAAAAACTGTTTTTT	CASSETGGYNEKLFF	TRBJ1-4	TRBV25-1	.	TRBD1	15
TGCGCCAGCAGCTTGGATACAGGGTTGGAGACCCAGTACTTC	CASSLDTGLETQYF	TRBJ2-5	TRBV5-1	.	.	14
TGTGCCAGCAGCCCTAGACTAGATCGCACCGGGGAGCTGTTTTTT	CASSPRLDRTGELFF	TRBJ2-2	TRBV7-9	.	.	15
TGTGCCAGCAGCCAAGGTACAGGCTCCTACGAGCAGTACTTC	CASSQGTGSYEQYF	TRBJ2-7	TRBV7-9	.	.	14
TGTGCCAGCAGTGCGCGGGTCTCCTACAATGAGCAGTTCTTC	CASSARVSYNEQFF	TRBJ2-1	TRBV2	.	.	14
TGTGCCAGCAGCCCCTTTAGCGGGAGTGACACCTACGAGCAGTACTTC	CASSPFSGSDTYEQYF	TRBJ2-7	TRBV7-6	few	TRBD2	16
TGTGCCATCAGTGGAGCCGGGACAGGAGTGGGAAAACTGTTTTTT	CAISGAGTGVGKLFF	TRBJ1-4	TRBV10-3	few	TRBD1	15
TGTGCCAGCAGCTTAGATACGTTCAACGGGGAGCAGTACTTC	CASSLDTFNGEQYF	TRBJ2-7	TRBV7-6	.	.	14
TGTGCCAGCAGCGTAGAGATTGCAGGGGCTGGTGAAGCTTTCTTT	CASSVEIAGAGEAFF	TRBJ1-1	TRBV9	.	.	15
TGTGCCATCAGTGTAGCTAGCGGGAGCCTGGGGGGTAAGACCCAGTACTTC	CAISVASGSLGGKTQYF	TRBJ2-5	TRBV10-3	.	TRBD2	17
TGTGCCAGCAGCTTAAACGCCGGGAGCGCCCAAGAGACCCAGTACTTC	CASSLNAGSAQETQYF	TRBJ2-5	TRBV7-2	.	.	16
TGTGCCAGCTCACCACCGGGAGGGTTGCATAGCAATCAGCCCCAGCATTTT	CASSPPGGLHSNQPQHF	TRBJ1-5	TRBV18	.	.	17
TGTGCCAGCAGATTTTTGGACAGCGATAACTATGGCTACACCTTC	CASRFLDSDNYGYTF	TRBJ1-2	TRBV6-4	.	.	15
TGCGCCAGCAGCCCAGTAGGGGGGGGCACCGGGGAGCTGTTTTTT	CASSPVGGGTGELFF	TRBJ2-2	TRBV4-3	few	.	15
TGTGCCAGCAGCTTATCTAAGACCTACGAGCAGTACTTC	CASSLSKTYEQYF	TRBJ2-7	TRBV7-6	.	.	13
TGTGCCTGGAACAACAGGGGGCGAACTGAAGCTTTCTTT	CAWNNRGRTEAFF	TRBJ1-1	TRBV30	.	TRBD1	13
TGTGCCAGCAGCGTAGGGGGTAGGGGTGGCTACAATGAGCAGTTCTTC	CASSVGGRGGYNEQFF	TRBJ2-1	TRBV13	.	.	16
TGTGCCACCAGCAGAGATCGGGGCGGGGGCTATGAGCAGTTCTTC	CATSRDRGGGYEQFF	TRBJ2-1	TRBV15	.	.	15
TGCGCCAGCAGCCCCGGGGCAACATACGAGCAGTACTTC	CASSPGATYEQYF	TRBJ2-7	TRBV5-1	.	.	13
TGTGCCAGCAGCCAAATGGCGGGGAACACAGATACGCAGTATTTT	CASSQMAGNTDTQYF	TRBJ2-3	TRBV14	.	.	15
TGCAGCGTTGAAGATCTCGGCCAGAGGAGCACAGATACGCAGTATTTT	CSVEDLGQRSTDTQYF	TRBJ2-3	TRBV29-1	few	.	16
TGTGCCATCAGTGGAGGGCGTGCGAGCGGGAGTACGTACTTC	CAISGGRASGSTYF	TRBJ2-7	TRBV10-3	.	TRBD2	14
TGTGCCAGCAGTGAACAGACAGGGGGATCACCCCTCCACTTT	CASSEQTGGSPLHF	TRBJ1-6	TRBV6-1	.	TRBD1	14
TGTGCCTCGCAGGGGTCCTCTGGAAACACCATATATTTT	CASQGSSGNTIYF	TRBJ1-3	TRBV30	few	.	13
TGTGCCAGCAGTTTAAGACAGGGCAATCAGCCCCAGCATTTT	CASSLRQGNQPQHF	TRBJ1-5	TRBV27	.	.	14
TGTGCCAGCAGTTTTTTCGGGGACTTGGCCTACGAGCAGTACTTC	CASSFFGDLAYEQYF	TRBJ2-7	TRBV28	few	.	15